What follows describes a single TCR beta chain. Its target is not known. Researchers ran the PCR with 60 Vbeta and 13 Jbeta primers. The table came from immunoSEQ multiplex PCR; TCRdb's copy has only in-frame clones and leaves some out. The data hold around 120,000 clones, with roughly three quarters observed a single time. The germline gives CDR1 MGHRA, CDR2 YSYEKL. The junction had 13 bases not matched to a gene; V was cut back by 0 bases and J by 3 bases. The length of the CDR3 is 20 residues. This sample is part of a study of cytomegalovirus exposure and HLA in healthy donors. Findings and limits, study-wide: Earlier analysis yielded a pattern in which most TCR beta V segments were productive about 87% or about 30% of the time.

The TCR was taken from a woman aged 18-29 years in good health and CMV-seronegative. The chain uses TRBV4-1 and TRBJ2-1; 11 bases map to TRBD2. The sequencing sample was made of PBMCs. CDR3 protein: CASSQERAVAGGRFYNEQFF. The CDR3, as DNA: TGCGCCAGCAGCCAAGAGCGGGCGGTAGCGGGGGGGCGGTTCTACAATGAGCAGTTCTTC.